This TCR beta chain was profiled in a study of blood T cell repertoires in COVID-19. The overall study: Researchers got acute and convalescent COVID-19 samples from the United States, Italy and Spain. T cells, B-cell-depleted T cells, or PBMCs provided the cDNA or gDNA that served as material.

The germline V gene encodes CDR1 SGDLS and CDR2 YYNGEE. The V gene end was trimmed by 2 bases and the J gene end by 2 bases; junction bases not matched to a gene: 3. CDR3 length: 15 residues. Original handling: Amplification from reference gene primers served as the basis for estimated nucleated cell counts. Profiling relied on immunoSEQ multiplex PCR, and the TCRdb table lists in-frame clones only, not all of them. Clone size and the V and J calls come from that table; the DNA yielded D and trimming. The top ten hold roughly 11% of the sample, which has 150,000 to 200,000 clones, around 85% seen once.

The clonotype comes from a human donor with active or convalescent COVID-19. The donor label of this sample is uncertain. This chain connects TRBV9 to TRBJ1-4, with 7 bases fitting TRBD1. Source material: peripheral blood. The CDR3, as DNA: TGTGCCAGCAGCGTCTGGGACAGCACTAATGAAAAACTGTTTTTT. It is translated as CASSVWDSTNEKLFF.